This T cell receptor beta chain originates from a study of T cell responses to AZD1222 COVID-19 vaccine. For the study at large: Investigators merged groups given second doses at roughly 4 or roughly 12 weeks. Broader study findings: Spike-specific TCRs gained breadth and depth after people received two AZD1222 doses.

Assay used: immunoSEQ multiplex PCR; TCRdb lists only in-frame clones, some missing. The sample shows roughly 150,000 clones, over 90% of them seen only once. This CDR3 comprises 16 residues. The V and J ends lost 6 bases and 3 bases, in that order; junction bases with no gene match: 7. Per the germline V gene, CDR1 is SNHLY and CDR2 is FYNNEI. Remarks on this clone: The antigen remains unidentified.

This clonotype was sampled from an adult in good health. Sequences were derived from peripheral blood, sampled on day 0 of AZD1222 vaccination. This rearrangement joins TRBV2 to TRBJ2-2, with 10 bases that match TRBD1. CDR3 DNA sequence: TGTGCCAGCAGCGGAGAGACAGGGGGCGACACCGGGGAGCTGTTTTTT. Translation: CASSGETGGDTGELFF.